This TCR beta chain was observed in a study of metastatic and nonmetastatic thyroid tumors. About the research overall: Peripheral blood and tumor or nodule samples from malignant and benign thyroid patients were compared. Overall study results and limits: Significantly higher TCR beta diversity was reportedly seen in malignant thyroid tumors than benign nodules, in blood and tumor.

Authors' processing steps: The study built a papillary thyroid cancer distant-metastasis classifier from CDR3 differences across clinicopathological groups. TCRdb re-called the PCR reads with MiXCR. Here the V and J calls rest on TCRdb's processing, not on the authors' analysis. Altogether about 50,000 clones are present, 20% to 25% being singletons, with the ten largest covering 3.5% to 5%. This clone showed up many times. As yet, its antigen is unknown. There were no patients who had received any treatment before thyroid surgery. This CDR3 is built from 15 residues. Trimming took 1 base from V and 5 from J, leaving 9 bases between them.

The rearrangement links TRBV12-3 or TRBV12-4 to TRBJ1-6; D perhaps matches TRBD1 (5 bases). Source material: blood. This clonotype was obtained from a female donor with papillary thyroid cancer or a benign thyroid nodule (not recorded which). Some clones in this sample may be carry-over from other donors' samples. The CDR3 DNA reads TGTGCCAGCAGTTTAGGGGCAGGGCATAATTCACCCCTCCACTTT. This gives the protein CASSLGAGHNSPLHF.